This TCR beta chain was found in a study of T cell changes during pregnancy in multiple sclerosis. The data were produced by immunoSEQ multiplex PCR, yet TCRdb's version contains in-frame clones alone and is incomplete. Of some 42,000 clones listed, approximately 94% are singletons. Trimming left V 0 bases short and J 3 bases short, with 12 bases between. Germline V CDR1 and CDR2: SGHVS, FNYEAQ. This CDR3 comprises 16 residues. V is TRBV7-6 and J is TRBJ2-1; D gene ambiguous. The receptor was isolated from a female donor with multiple sclerosis, enrolled in a pregnancy study. The sample consisted of CD4+ T cells from peripheral blood mononuclear cells, taken in the third trimester of pregnancy. The CDR3 sequence: CASSLARVSGYNEQFF. For the CDR3, the DNA is TGTGCCAGCAGCTTAGCCCGGGTTTCGGGCTACAATGAGCAGTTCTTC. The variable domain in full, with the rest retrieved from reference TRBV7-6 and TRBJ2-1, is GAGVSQSPRYKVTKRGQDVALRCDPISGHVSLYWYRQALGQGPEFLTYFNYEAQQDKSGLPNDRFSAERPEGSISTLTIQRTEQRDSAMYRCASSLARVSGYNEQFFGPGTRLTVL.